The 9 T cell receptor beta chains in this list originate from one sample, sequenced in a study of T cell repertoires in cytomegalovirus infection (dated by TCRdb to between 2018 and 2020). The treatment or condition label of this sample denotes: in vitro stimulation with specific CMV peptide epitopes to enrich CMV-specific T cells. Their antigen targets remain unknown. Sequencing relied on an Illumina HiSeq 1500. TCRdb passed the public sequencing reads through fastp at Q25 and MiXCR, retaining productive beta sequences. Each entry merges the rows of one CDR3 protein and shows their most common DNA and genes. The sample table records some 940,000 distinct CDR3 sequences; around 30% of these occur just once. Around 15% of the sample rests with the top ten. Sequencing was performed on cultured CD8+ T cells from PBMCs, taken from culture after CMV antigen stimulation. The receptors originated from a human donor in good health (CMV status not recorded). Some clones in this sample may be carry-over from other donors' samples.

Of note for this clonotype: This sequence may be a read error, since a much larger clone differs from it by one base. The CDR3 region has the DNA TGTGCCAGCAGTTACACCATCTCGGGTCGGGGTGAAGCTTTCTTT. The encoded protein is CASSYTISGRGEAFF. The chain employs TRBV6-2 or TRBV6-3 and TRBJ1-1; no clear D. The germline gives CDR1 MNHEY, CDR2 SVGEGT. This CDR3 region has 15 residues. Trimming took off 2 bases at V and 7 bases at J, with 17 bases between the two ends.

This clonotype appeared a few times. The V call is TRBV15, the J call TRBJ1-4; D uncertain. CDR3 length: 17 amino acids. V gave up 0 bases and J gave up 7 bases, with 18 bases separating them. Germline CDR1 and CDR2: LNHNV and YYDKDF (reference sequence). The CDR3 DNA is TGTGCCACCAGCAGAGATCGGGAGGCCGTTCGGGGTGAAAAACTGTTTTTT. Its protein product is CATSRDREAVRGEKLFF. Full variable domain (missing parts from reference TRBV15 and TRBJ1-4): DAMVIQNPRYQVTQFGKPVTLSCSQTLNHNVMYWYQQKSSQAPKLLFHYYDKDFNNEADTPDNFQSRRPNTSFCFLDIRSPGLGDTAMYLCATSRDREAVRGEKLFFGSGTQLSVL.

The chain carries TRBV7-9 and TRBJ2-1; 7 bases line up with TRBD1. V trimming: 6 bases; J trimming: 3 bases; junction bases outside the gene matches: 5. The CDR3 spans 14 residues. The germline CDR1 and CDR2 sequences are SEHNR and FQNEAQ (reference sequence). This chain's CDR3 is CASRGQTYYNEQFF. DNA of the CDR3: TGTGCCAGCAGGGGACAGACCTACTACAATGAGCAGTTCTTC.

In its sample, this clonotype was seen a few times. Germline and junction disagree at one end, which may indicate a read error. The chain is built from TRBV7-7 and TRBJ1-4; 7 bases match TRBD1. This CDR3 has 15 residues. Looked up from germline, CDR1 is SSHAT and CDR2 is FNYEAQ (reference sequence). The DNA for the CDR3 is TGTGCTAGCAGCCCTGGACAGGCGAATAATGAAAAACTGTTTTTT. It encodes CASSPGQANNEKLFF.

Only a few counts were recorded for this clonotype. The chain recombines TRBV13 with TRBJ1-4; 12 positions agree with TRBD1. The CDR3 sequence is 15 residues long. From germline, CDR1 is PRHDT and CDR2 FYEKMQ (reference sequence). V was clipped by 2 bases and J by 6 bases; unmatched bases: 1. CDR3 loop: CASSLWDRGHEKLFF. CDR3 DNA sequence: TGTGCCAGCAGCTTATGGGACAGGGGGCATGAAAAACTGTTTTTT.

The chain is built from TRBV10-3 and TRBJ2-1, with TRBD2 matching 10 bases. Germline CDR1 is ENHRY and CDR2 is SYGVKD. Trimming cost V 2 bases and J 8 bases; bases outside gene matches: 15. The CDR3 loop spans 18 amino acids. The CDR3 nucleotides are TGTGCCATCAGTGAGAAGCTAGCGGGGGCCCTGGACGGGCATGAGCAGTTCTTC. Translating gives CAISEKLAGALDGHEQFF.

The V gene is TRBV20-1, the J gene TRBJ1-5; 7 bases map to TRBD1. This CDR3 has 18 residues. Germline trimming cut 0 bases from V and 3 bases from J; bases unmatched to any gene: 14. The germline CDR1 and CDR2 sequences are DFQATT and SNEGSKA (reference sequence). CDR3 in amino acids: CSARDTKGAAGFNQPQHF. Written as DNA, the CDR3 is TGCAGTGCTAGAGATACAAAGGGGGCTGCAGGGTTCAATCAGCCCCAGCATTTT.

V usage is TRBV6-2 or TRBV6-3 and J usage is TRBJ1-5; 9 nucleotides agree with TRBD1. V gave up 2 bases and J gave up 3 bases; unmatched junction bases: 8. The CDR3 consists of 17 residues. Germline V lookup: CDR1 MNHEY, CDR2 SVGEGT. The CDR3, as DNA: TGTGCCAGCAGTTACGCACAGGGGGCGAGGGACAATCAGCCCCAGCATTTT. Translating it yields CASSYAQGARDNQPQHF.

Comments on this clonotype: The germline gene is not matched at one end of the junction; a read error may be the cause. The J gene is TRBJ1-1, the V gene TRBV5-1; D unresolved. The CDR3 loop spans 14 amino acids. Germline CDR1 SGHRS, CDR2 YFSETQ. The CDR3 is CASSLGDVKTEAFF. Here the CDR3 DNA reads TGCGCCAGCAGCTTGGGTGATGTGAAGACTGAAGCTTTCTTT.